The 32 T cell receptor beta chains given below trace back to one sample, sequenced in a study of cytomegalovirus exposure and HLA in healthy donors (dated by TCRdb to about 2017). Library construction relied on the immunoSEQ multiplex PCR assay. For the multiplex PCR, a mixture combining 60 forward primers for TCR Vbeta segments and 13 reverse primers for TCR Jbeta segments was used. TCRdb obtained this table from immuneACCESS and retained in-frame rearrangements with V and J assigned. These tables miss some clones; where compared with another copy, unresolved V genes account for less than half of the shortfall, and the remainder is unexplained. The sample data list around 190,000 clones, and 80% to 90% of these were observed just once. The ten largest clones capture under 2% of the sample. The specimen was PBMCs. All receptors derive from a man aged 35-49 years in good health and CMV-seropositive.

The rearrangement links TRBV27 to TRBJ1-1, with 7 bases that match TRBD1. From germline, CDR1 is MNHEY and CDR2 SMNVEV (reference sequence). V shed 5 bases and J 1 base; nucleotides not matched to a gene: 4. CDR3 length: 14 residues. Here the CDR3 DNA reads TGTGCCAGCAGTCCACAGGGGCGGAACACTGAAGCTTTCTTT. Its translation: CASSPQGRNTEAFF.

This chain joins TRBV29-1 and TRBJ2-7; D is unclear. V was shortened by 0 bases and J by 1 base, with 7 bases between the two germline ends. Germline V gene data show CDR1 as SQVTM and CDR2 as ANQGSEA. CDR3 length: 13 residues. The CDR3 sequence is CSVEEQNSYEQYF. The CDR3 DNA reads as TGCAGCGTTGAAGAACAGAATTCCTACGAGCAGTACTTC.

This chain connects TRBV20-1 to TRBJ2-1, with D perhaps TRBD2 (5 bases). V lost 1 base and J 11 bases, leaving 6 bases between the germline ends. Per the germline V gene, CDR1 is DFQATT and CDR2 is SNEGSKA (reference sequence). CDR3 size: 10 residues. Here the CDR3 reads CSARVGKQFF. As DNA, the CDR3 is TGCAGTGCTAGAGTCGGGAAGCAGTTCTTC.

The rearrangement uses TRBV2 and TRBJ2-7, with TRBD1 identical over 8 bases. The length of the CDR3 is 15 residues. Germline lookup yields CDR1 SNHLY and CDR2 FYNNEI. The V segment lost 6 bases and the J segment 2 bases; nucleotides outside the gene matches: 9. The DNA of the CDR3 is TGTGCCAGCAGGGGGGGACAGGCCTCGCCCTACGAGCAGTACTTC. This gives the protein CASRGGQASPYEQYF.

V is TRBV7-2 and J is TRBJ2-7; D perhaps matches TRBD1 (6 bases). Germline-derived CDR1 and CDR2 are SGHTA and FQGNSA. Between the trimmed V and J ends, which lost 2 bases and 0 bases, there was a span of 8 bases. There are 14 residues in the CDR3. CDR3 sequence reads: CASSLSGASYEQYF. CDR3 DNA: TGTGCCAGCAGCTTATCAGGGGCCTCCTACGAGCAGTACTTC.

This clone came up once. The V and J genes are TRBV11-3 and TRBJ1-1; tentative D call: TRBD1 (5 bases). The CDR3 runs 13 residues. Between the trimmed V and J ends, which lost 5 bases and 3 bases, there was a span of 10 bases. Germline lookup yields CDR1 SGHNT and CDR2 YENEEA. The CDR3 sequence: CASSQEGDTEAFF. The DNA of the CDR3 is TGTGCCAGCAGCCAAGAAGGGGACACTGAAGCTTTCTTT.

This CDR3 is CASALSGQNSYEQYF. DNA of the CDR3: TGCGCCAGCGCCCTTTCCGGACAGAACTCCTACGAGCAGTACTTC. This chain joins TRBV4-3 and TRBJ2-7, with D maybe TRBD1 (6 bases). CDR1 is LGHNA and CDR2 is YSLEER in the germline V gene. The CDR3 sequence is 15 residues long. The ends were cut back, 8 bases at V and 0 bases at J, with 17 bases in the middle.

As regards this clone: Compared with germline, one end of the junction differs, possibly owing to a read error. The J gene is TRBJ2-2, the V gene TRBV7-9; the match to TRBD2 covers 11 bases. CDR3 length: 16 amino acids. The V gene's germline CDR1 is SEHNR and CDR2 FQNEAQ (reference sequence). CDR3 region: CSSSFKLAGDTGELFF. The CDR3 DNA sequence: TGTTCCAGCAGCTTTAAACTAGCGGGAGACACCGGGGAGCTGTTTTTT.

The chain recombines TRBV29-1 with TRBJ2-1; 7 bases are shared with TRBD2. This CDR3 comprises 13 residues. V trimming: 4 bases; J trimming: 6 bases; junction bases outside the gene matches: 6. CDR1 is SQVTM, CDR2 ANQGSEA, per germline. CDR3 DNA: TGCAGCGTTGGAGGACTAGTCGGCAATGAGCAGTTCTTC. This encodes CSVGGLVGNEQFF.

This rearrangement joins TRBV28 to TRBJ2-3; D is undetermined. Trimming removed 6 bases at V and 5 bases at J, with 9 bases between. CDR1 and CDR2 (germline): MDHEN, SYDVKM. The length of the CDR3 is 12 residues. The CDR3 sequence: CASSPPGDTQYF. CDR3 nucleotides: TGTGCCAGCAGCCCCCCGGGAGATACGCAGTATTTT.

The rearrangement links TRBV5-1 to TRBJ2-3, with TRBD2 identical over 11 bases. This CDR3 is built from 15 residues. Germline CDR1 and CDR2: SGHRS and YFSETQ. Unmatched junction bases numbered 4, after V lost 4 bases and J lost 3 bases. As DNA, the CDR3 is TGCGCCAGCAGCCCGCCTAGCGGGGGGACAGATACGCAGTATTTT. Protein product: CASSPPSGGTDTQYF.

The rearrangement links TRBV7-2 to TRBJ2-7; TRBD1 might be the D (6 bases). The CDR3 totals 14 residues. Deletions cut 3 bases from V and 2 bases from J, with 11 bases between. Germline V CDR1 and CDR2: SGHTA, FQGNSA. The CDR3 DNA reads as TGTGCCAGCAGCTTTACACAGGGTCCCTACGAGCAGTACTTC. Encoded protein: CASSFTQGPYEQYF.

The rearrangement links TRBV7-9 to TRBJ2-7; 15 bases line up with TRBD2. The germline V gene encodes CDR1 SEHNR and CDR2 FQNEAQ (reference sequence). The ends lost 5 bases at V and 2 bases at J; junction bases unmatched: 10. The CDR3 is made up of 18 amino acids. The CDR3 is CASSPRVGTSGRTYEQYF. The CDR3 nucleotides are TGTGCCAGCAGCCCGCGGGTGGGGACTAGCGGGAGGACCTACGAGCAGTACTTC.

The chain joins TRBV7-2 to TRBJ1-2, with TRBD1 matching over 8 bases. Trimming took 5 bases from V and 4 from J; bases not matched to a gene: 9. This CDR3 comprises 15 residues. Germline assignment: CDR1 SGHTA and CDR2 FQGNSA. The CDR3 sequence: CASSPTTGVGYGYTF. In DNA, the CDR3 is TGTGCCAGCAGCCCAACGACAGGGGTCGGCTATGGCTACACCTTC.

This chain links TRBV29-1 with TRBJ2-5; TRBD2 matches 14 bases. This CDR3 contains 17 residues. Germline CDR1 reads SQVTM; CDR2 reads ANQGSEA. V shed 8 bases and J 2 bases; nucleotides not matched to a gene: 13. CDR3 protein: CSLMGTSGGGGQETQYF. In DNA form, the CDR3 reads TGCAGCCTCATGGGGACTAGCGGGGGAGGAGGTCAAGAGACCCAGTACTTC.

This sequence joins TRBV7-7 and TRBJ2-1, with TRBD2 identical over 7 bases. The V gene end was trimmed by 2 bases and the J gene end by 2 bases; junction bases not matched to a gene: 3. The CDR3 consists of 15 residues. CDR1 and CDR2 from the germline V gene are SSHAT and FNYEAQ (reference sequence). CDR3 sequence (DNA): TGTGCCAGCAGCTTATCAGCGGGACCCTACAATGAGCAGTTCTTC. Protein product: CASSLSAGPYNEQFF.

This chain links TRBV6-5 with TRBJ1-4, with unresolved D. This CDR3 is built from 15 residues. Germline CDR1 and CDR2: MNHEY and SVGAGI. With 3 bases removed from V and 4 bases from J, the gap between germline ends came to 12 bases. This CDR3 is CASSYFVGDNEKLFF. Here the CDR3 DNA reads TGTGCCAGCAGTTATTTTGTCGGAGATAATGAAAAACTGTTTTTT.

In its sample, this clone was seen a few times. The J gene is TRBJ2-5, the V gene TRBV19; possibly TRBD2 for D (6 bases). CDR1 and CDR2 from the germline V gene are LNHDA and SQIVND (reference sequence). The CDR3 extends over 15 amino acids. Deletions cut 3 bases from V and 4 bases from J, with 15 bases between. CDR3 DNA: TGTGCCAGTAGTATTGAGGGCACTAGCACAGAGACCCAGTACTTC. Translating it yields CASSIEGTSTETQYF.

The V gene is TRBV7-9, the J gene TRBJ1-1; 7 bases are a match to TRBD1. V lost 2 bases, J lost 8 bases, and 11 bases stayed unmatched. Germline values: CDR1 SEHNR, CDR2 FQNEAQ (reference sequence). This CDR3 region has 15 residues. The CDR3 protein is CASSLRGGGSIEAFF. The CDR3 DNA is TGTGCCAGCAGCTTAAGAGGGGGCGGTAGTATAGAAGCTTTCTTT.

The rearrangement joins TRBV9 to TRBJ2-7, with TRBD2 identical over 7 bases. This CDR3 is built from 14 residues. Germline CDR1 SGDLS, CDR2 YYNGEE. V lost 4 bases to trimming and J lost 6 bases; unmatched junction nucleotides: 10. Here the CDR3 reads CASSPRGGVREQYF. DNA for the CDR3: TGTGCCAGCAGCCCCCGGGGAGGGGTTCGCGAGCAGTACTTC.

The chain links TRBV6-1 to TRBJ2-1, with D possibly being TRBD2 (6 bases). Germline CDR1 is MNHNS and CDR2 is SASEGT. The V and J ends lost 8 bases and 10 bases respectively, with 24 bases between them. CDR3 length: 15 amino acids. The CDR3 region has the DNA TGTGCCAGCGGTTTAGGGTGGCCGGGAGTCTACGAGCAGTTCTTC. It specifies CASGLGWPGVYEQFF.

The genes are TRBV6-7 and TRBJ2-5; D is possibly TRBD2 (6 bases). TRBV6-7 falls under the ORF class, with uncertain function. This CDR3 has 15 amino acids. V lost 2 bases to trimming and J lost 3 bases, with 13 bases between them. The CDR3 is CASSYPLPGEETQYF. In DNA, the CDR3 is TGTGCCAGCAGTTACCCTCTGCCGGGAGAAGAGACCCAGTACTTC.

The chain joins TRBV14 to TRBJ2-7; tentatively, D is TRBD2 (5 bases). Germline values: CDR1 SGHDN, CDR2 FVKESK. This CDR3 has 15 amino acids. V shed 4 bases and J shed 3 bases, with 16 bases lying between them. DNA for the CDR3: TGTGCCAGCAGCCGCCGAACTAGGTTGTACTACGAGCAGTACTTC. Amino acids: CASSRRTRLYYEQYF.

This chain uses TRBV7-9 with TRBJ1-4; D is perhaps TRBD1 (5 bases). Germline CDR1 reads SEHNR; CDR2 reads FQNEAQ (reference sequence). CDR3 length: 13 amino acids. The V and J ends lost 1 base and 16 bases respectively, with 16 bases between them. This CDR3 is CASSLEGNTIPFF. The CDR3 DNA is TGTGCCAGCAGCTTAGAGGGGAATACAATCCCGTTTTTT.

This chain links TRBV14 with TRBJ2-3; 8 bases align to TRBD1. Unmatched junction bases numbered 7, after V lost 2 bases and J lost 3 bases. CDR3 length: 16 residues. CDR1 and CDR2 (germline): SGHDN, FVKESK. The CDR3 DNA follows: TGTGCCAGCAGCCAAAGGTGGGACAGGCCGACAGATACGCAGTATTTT. Its translation is CASSQRWDRPTDTQYF. The whole variable domain, remainder taken from reference TRBV14 and TRBJ2-3, is EAGVTQFPSHSVIEKGQTVTLRCDPISGHDNLYWYRRVMGKEIKFLLHFVKESKQDESGMPNNRFLAERTGGTYSTLKVQPAELEDSGVYFCASSQRWDRPTDTQYFGPGTRLTVL.

The chain carries TRBV27 and TRBJ2-1; 11 bases map to TRBD2. With 0 bases clipped from V and 5 bases from J, the junction kept 12 bases outside the gene matches. CDR1 and CDR2 from the germline V gene are MNHEY and SMNVEV (reference sequence). The CDR3 has 19 amino acids. Here the CDR3 DNA reads TGTGCCAGCAGTTTATCGGGGTTTAGCGGGAGGGCCCAGCACAATGAGCAGTTCTTC. This gives the protein CASSLSGFSGRAQHNEQFF.

The chain is built from TRBV2 and TRBJ2-3, with D perhaps TRBD2 (6 bases). The CDR3 spans 16 residues. The V end was cut by 2 bases, the J end by 4 bases, with 16 bases between. Germline V lookup: CDR1 SNHLY, CDR2 FYNNEI. In nucleotides, the CDR3 is TGTGCCAGCAGTGAAATTGGGGAGGCCCCCCCAGATACGCAGTATTTT. It encodes CASSEIGEAPPDTQYF. Full variable domain (rest looked up from reference TRBV2 and TRBJ2-3): EPEVTQTPSHQVTQMGQEVILRCVPISNHLYFYWYRQILGQKVEFLVSFYNNEISEKSEIFDDQFSVERPDGSNFTLKIRSTKLEDSAMYFCASSEIGEAPPDTQYFGPGTRLTVL.

This clone was detected a few times. The chain recombines TRBV4-3 with TRBJ2-7; TRBD2 matches 9 bases. There are 15 residues in the CDR3. Germline V CDR1 and CDR2: LGHNA, YSLEER. J was trimmed by 4 bases and V by 0 bases; bases with no gene match: 4. The CDR3 nucleotides are TGCGCCAGCAGCCAAGAGCGGGGGGGGAATTACGAGCAGTACTTC. Translated: CASSQERGGNYEQYF.

The rearrangement links TRBV6-9 to TRBJ1-5, with D perhaps matching TRBD1 (5 bases). Between the trimmed V and J ends, which lost 4 bases and 6 bases, there was a span of 25 bases. The CDR3 runs to 18 residues. Germline lookup yields CDR1 MNHGY and CDR2 SVAAGI. CDR3 sequence reads: CASSFHRTAGRACQPQHF. The CDR3 coding sequence is TGTGCCAGCAGTTTTCACAGGACGGCCGGAAGAGCCTGTCAGCCCCAGCATTTT.

This chain connects TRBV29-1 to TRBJ2-3; 10 bases agree with TRBD2. Germline V gene lookup returns CDR1 SQVTM and CDR2 ANQGSEA. The junction had 10 bases not matched to a gene; V was cut back by 3 bases and J by 1 base. There are 17 residues in the CDR3. The CDR3 DNA reads as TGCAGCGTTGATACTCTTTTAGCGGGAGGTGGCACAGATACGCAGTATTTT. Translated, it gives CSVDTLLAGGGTDTQYF.

The chain uses TRBV18 and TRBJ2-7; 8 nucleotides line up with TRBD2. The length of the CDR3 is 16 residues. J was trimmed by 4 bases and V by 0 bases; bases with no gene match: 8. Germline CDR1 is KGHSH and CDR2 is LQKENI. The CDR3 here is CASSPPLSAGAYEQYF. CDR3 nucleotides: TGTGCCAGCTCACCACCATTATCAGCGGGAGCGTACGAGCAGTACTTC. The full variable domain, rest sourced from reference TRBV18 and TRBJ2-7, is NAGVMQNPRHLVRRRGQEARLRCSPMKGHSHVYWYRQLPEEGLKFMVYLQKENIIDESGMPKERFSAEFPKEGPSILRIQQVVRGDSAAYFCASSPPLSAGAYEQYFGPGTRLTVT.

The genes are TRBV29-1 and TRBJ2-7, with D possibly matching TRBD1 (6 bases). Germline V gene data show CDR1 as SQVTM and CDR2 as ANQGSEA. CDR3 length: 13 residues. Between the trimmed V and J ends, which lost 6 bases and 3 bases, there was a span of 15 bases. In DNA, the CDR3 is TGCAGCGTCAGAGACAGGCACATCTACGAGCAGTACTTC. Translating it yields CSVRDRHIYEQYF.